A selection of T cell receptor beta chains follows, all from one sample in a study of T-cell memory formation after mild COVID-19. TCRdb reprocessed the 5' RACE reads with MiXCR, giving one entry per CDR3 protein. The repertoire holds roughly 13,000 distinct CDR3 sequences, with around 20% as singletons. Sequenced input: PBMCs or a T cell subset sorted from them (not recorded which). The receptors stem from an adult woman who had mild COVID-19 (a few samples of this study predate the infection). Cell type and time point are not known. The conserved cysteine and the conserved F or W are not part of the CDR3 here. The D gene is left open where the match is weak.

>TRBD1|TRBV7-6
ASSSTGGQDTQY
>.|TRBV7-6
ASSRTSGNTIY
>.|TRBV20-1
SAQDLLKGMSYGYT
>TRBD1|TRBV20-1
SARDLQGARTEAF
>TRBD1|TRBV7-6
ASSLAGQGLGSSYNSPLH
>TRBD2|TRBV4-1
ASSQVAGGPVDTQY
>.|TRBV7-6
ASSPAPGFSNTEAF
>.|TRBV6-5
ASSSTDTSYEQY
>.|TRBV5-1
ASSFGSGGGGNEQF
>TRBD2|TRBV5-1
ASSFLTGTSANEQF
>TRBD1|TRBV29-1
SVSPGQIYNEQF
>TRBD2|TRBV7-6
ASSLVARLAGELETQY
>TRBD1|TRBV7-9
ASSSARQGSPYEQY
>.|TRBV7-9
ASSSMGLYSNQPQH
>TRBD1|TRBV5-1
ASSWGDRGRLEETQY
>TRBD2|TRBV11-3
ASSPHSGSNAYNEQF
>.|TRBV4-2
ASSQDDRGHRDYEQY